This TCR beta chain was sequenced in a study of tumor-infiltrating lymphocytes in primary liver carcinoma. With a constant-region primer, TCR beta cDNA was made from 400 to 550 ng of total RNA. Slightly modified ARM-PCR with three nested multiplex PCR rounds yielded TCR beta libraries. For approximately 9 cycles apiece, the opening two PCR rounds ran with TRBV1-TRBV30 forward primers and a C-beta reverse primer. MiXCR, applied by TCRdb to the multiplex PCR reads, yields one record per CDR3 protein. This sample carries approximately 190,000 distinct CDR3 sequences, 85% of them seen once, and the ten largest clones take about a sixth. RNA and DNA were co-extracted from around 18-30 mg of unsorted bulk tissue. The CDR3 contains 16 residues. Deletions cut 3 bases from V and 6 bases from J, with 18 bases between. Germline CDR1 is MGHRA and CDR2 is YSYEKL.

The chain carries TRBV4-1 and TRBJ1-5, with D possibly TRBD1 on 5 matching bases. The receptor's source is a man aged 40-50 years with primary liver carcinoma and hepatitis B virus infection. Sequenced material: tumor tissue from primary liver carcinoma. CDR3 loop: CASSQRGVGLSQPQHF. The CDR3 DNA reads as TGCGCCAGCAGCCAGCGGGGGGTCGGGCTGAGTCAGCCCCAGCATTTT.